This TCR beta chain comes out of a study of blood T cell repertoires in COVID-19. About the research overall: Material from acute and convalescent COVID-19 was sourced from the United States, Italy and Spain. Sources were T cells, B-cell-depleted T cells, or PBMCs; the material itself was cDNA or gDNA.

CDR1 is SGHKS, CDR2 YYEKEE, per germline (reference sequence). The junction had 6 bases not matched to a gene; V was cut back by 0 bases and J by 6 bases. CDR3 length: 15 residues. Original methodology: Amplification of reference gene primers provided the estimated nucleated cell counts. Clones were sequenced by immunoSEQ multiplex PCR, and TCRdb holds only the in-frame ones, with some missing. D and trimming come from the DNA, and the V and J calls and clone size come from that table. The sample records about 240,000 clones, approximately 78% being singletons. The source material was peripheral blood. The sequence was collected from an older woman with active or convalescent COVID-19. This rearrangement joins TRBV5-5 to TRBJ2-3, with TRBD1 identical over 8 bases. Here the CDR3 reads CASSLDWTGQDTQYF. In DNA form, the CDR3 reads TGTGCCAGCAGCTTGGATTGGACAGGGCAGGATACGCAGTATTTT. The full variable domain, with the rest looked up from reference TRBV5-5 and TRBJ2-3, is DAGVTQSPTHLIKTRGQQVTLRCSPISGHKSVSWYQQVLGQGPQFIFQYYEKEERGRGNFPDRFSARQFPNYSSELNVNALLLGDSALYLCASSLDWTGQDTQYFGPGTRLTVL.